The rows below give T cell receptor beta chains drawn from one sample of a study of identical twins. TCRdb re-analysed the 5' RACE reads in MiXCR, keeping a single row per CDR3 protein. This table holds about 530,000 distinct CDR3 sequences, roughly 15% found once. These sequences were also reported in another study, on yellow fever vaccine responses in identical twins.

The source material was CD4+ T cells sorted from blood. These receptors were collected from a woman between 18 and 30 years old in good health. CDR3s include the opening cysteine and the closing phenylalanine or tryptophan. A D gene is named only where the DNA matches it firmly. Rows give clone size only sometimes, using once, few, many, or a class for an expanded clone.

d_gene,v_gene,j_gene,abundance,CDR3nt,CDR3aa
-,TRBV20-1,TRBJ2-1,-,TGCAGCCTTGACTCCTACAATGAGCAGTTCTTC,CSLDSYNEQFF
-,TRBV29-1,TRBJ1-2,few,TGCAGCGTAGGGAGTGCTGGCTACACCTTC,CSVGSAGYTF
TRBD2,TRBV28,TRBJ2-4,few,TGTGCCAGCAGTTTGGTCAGCGGGAGCGCCAAAAACATTCAGTACTTC,CASSLVSGSAKNIQYF
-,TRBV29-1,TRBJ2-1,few,TGCAGCGTTGAAGGTTTAGAGGTACTACACTACAATGAGCAGTTCTTC,CSVEGLEVLHYNEQFF
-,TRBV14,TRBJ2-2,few,TGTGCCAGCAGCCAACGGGTCCTCCCAACGGGGGAGCTGTTTTTT,CASSQRVLPTGELFF
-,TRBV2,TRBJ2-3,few,TGTGCCAGCGGTTTGGTCACAGATACGCAGTATTTT,CASGLVTDTQYF
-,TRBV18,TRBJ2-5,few,TGTGCCAGCTCACCAAAAATAGGCCCGGGGAGCACCCAGTACTTC,CASSPKIGPGSTQYF
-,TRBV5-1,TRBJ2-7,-,TGCGCCAGCAGCGGGGCGGGTCTAGTCTACGAGCAGTACTTC,CASSGAGLVYEQYF
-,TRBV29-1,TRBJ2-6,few,TGCAGCGTGGGACAATCGGCTGGGGCCAACGTCCTGACTTTC,CSVGQSAGANVLTF
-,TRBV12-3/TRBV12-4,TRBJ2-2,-,TGTGCCAGCATGGAGGGTTTGAACACCGGGGAGCTGTTTTTT,CASMEGLNTGELFF
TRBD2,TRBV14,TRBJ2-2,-,TGTGCCAGCAGCCAAGTCGAGCGGGGGGGGCCGAACACCGGGGAGCTGTTTTTT,CASSQVERGGPNTGELFF
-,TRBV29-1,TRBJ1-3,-,TGCAGCGTTCGTCCCGGGACGGAGAGCTCTGGAAACACCATATATTTT,CSVRPGTESSGNTIYF
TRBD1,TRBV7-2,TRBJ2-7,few,TGTGCCAGCAGCTTAGGGCCCGGGACAGGGGGTTGGCAGTACTTC,CASSLGPGTGGWQYF
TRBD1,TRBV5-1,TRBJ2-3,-,TGCGCCAGCAGCAGGGGACAGGGGATCACAGATACGCAGTATTTT,CASSRGQGITDTQYF
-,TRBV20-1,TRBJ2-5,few,TGCAGTGCACCACTCCAGGGTTCGGGACCTCCCTTCTTC,CSAPLQGSGPPFF
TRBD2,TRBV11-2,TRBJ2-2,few,TGTGCCAGCAGCTCCCGACTAGCGGGGGGGCCCGCGACCGGGGAGCTGTTTTTT,CASSSRLAGGPATGELFF
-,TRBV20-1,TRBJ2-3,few,TGCAGTGCTAGAGATTGGACAGGCACAGATACGCAGTATTTT,CSARDWTGTDTQYF
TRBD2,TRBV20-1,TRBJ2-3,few,TGCAGTGCTAGTTCCTGGGCTAGCGGCTATATAGATACGCAGTATTTT,CSASSWASGYIDTQYF
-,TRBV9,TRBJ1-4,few,TGTGCCAGCAGCGCAGGGGTCACAGGGATGCCTAATGAAAAACTGTTTTTT,CASSAGVTGMPNEKLFF
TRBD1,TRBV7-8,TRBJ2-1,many,TGTGCCAGCAGCCGGACAGGGAAGCGCTACAATGAGCAGTTCTTC,CASSRTGKRYNEQFF
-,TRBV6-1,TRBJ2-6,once,TGTGCCAGCGGGCAAGGGGCTACCGGGGCCAACGTCCTGACTTTC,CASGQGATGANVLTF
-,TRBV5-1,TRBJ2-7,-,TGCGCCAGCAGCTTGATAGGACAGTCCTACGAGCAGTACTTC,CASSLIGQSYEQYF
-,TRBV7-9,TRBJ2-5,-,TGTGCCAGCAGCTTAGCTCGGGGGACAGACTACCAAGAGACCCAGTACTTC,CASSLARGTDYQETQYF
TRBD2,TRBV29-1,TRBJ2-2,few,TGCAGCGTTGACGGGGGGGTCCCGGGGGAGCTGTTTTTT,CSVDGGVPGELFF
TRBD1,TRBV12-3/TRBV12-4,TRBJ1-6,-,TGTGCCAGCAGTCTATCGACAGGGACTAATTCACCCCTCCACTTT,CASSLSTGTNSPLHF
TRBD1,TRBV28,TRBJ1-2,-,TGTGCTAGTACCGGGGACAGCATCTACTATGGCTACACCTTC,CASTGDSIYYGYTF
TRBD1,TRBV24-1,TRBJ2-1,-,TGTGCCACCAGTGAGACAGGGGCCCTATACAATGAGCAGTTCTTC,CATSETGALYNEQFF
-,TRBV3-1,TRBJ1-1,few,TGTGCCAGCAGCCGGTTGACAGGGAACACTGAAGCTTTCTTT,CASSRLTGNTEAFF
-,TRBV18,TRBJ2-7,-,TGTGCCAGCTCACCAACGTTAGGCGAACTCCCTACGGGCGAGCAGTACTTC,CASSPTLGELPTGEQYF
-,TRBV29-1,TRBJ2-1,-,TGCAGCGTTGAACCATGGGCCAGCGCGGGCAATGAGCAGTTCTTC,CSVEPWASAGNEQFF
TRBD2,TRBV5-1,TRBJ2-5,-,TGCGCCAGCAGCTTTGGTAGCGGGGGGGCTGTCCCCCAAGAGACCCAGTACTTC,CASSFGSGGAVPQETQYF
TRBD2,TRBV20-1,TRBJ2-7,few,TGCAGTGCTTTAAGACTAGCGGGAGTGTACGAGCAGTACTTC,CSALRLAGVYEQYF